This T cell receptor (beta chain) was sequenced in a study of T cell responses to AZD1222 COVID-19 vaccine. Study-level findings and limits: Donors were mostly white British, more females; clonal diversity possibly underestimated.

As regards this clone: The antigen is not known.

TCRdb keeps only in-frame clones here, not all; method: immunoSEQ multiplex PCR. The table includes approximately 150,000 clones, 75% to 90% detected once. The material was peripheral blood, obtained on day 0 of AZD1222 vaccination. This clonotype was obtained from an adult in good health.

The CDR3: CASSGIDRVPEAFF. The CDR3 DNA reads as TGCGCCAGCAGTGGGATAGACAGGGTGCCTGAAGCTTTCTTT. The V call is TRBV10-2, the J call TRBJ1-1; TRBD1 matches at 7 bases. Trimming cost V 4 bases and J 6 bases; bases outside gene matches: 8. Germline CDR1 WSHSY, CDR2 SAAADI. The CDR3 has 14 residues.